This TCR beta chain is drawn from a study of CD8+CD57+ T cells in acquired aplastic anemia. Study-wide background: CD4+ and CD8+ cells, once sorted, gave DNA averaging about 3 ug. Whole-study findings and limits: There were twenty-nine CD8+ CDR3 sequences that occurred in both patients and controls.

The study profiled TCR beta VDJ and CDR3 using genomic DNA as template. TCRdb reanalysed the reads using MiXCR and keeps one entry per CDR3 protein. Among approximately 300,000 distinct CDR3 sequences, under 65% were seen once, and the ten largest hold roughly 1.3%. Patients who underwent sequencing had shown CD8+CD57+ cell expansion by flow cytometry. Concerning this clonotype: As yet, its antigen is unknown.

Trimming took 0 bases from V and 3 from J, leaving 22 bases between them. The CDR3 has 18 amino acids. Per germline, CDR1 SGHRS and CDR2 YFSETQ. V is TRBV5-1 and J is TRBJ2-7, with D unresolved. The sequence derives from a human donor with aplastic anemia. The sample taken for sequencing was sorted CD4+, CD8+, or CD8+CD57+ T cells (not recorded which) from PBMCs. CDR3 region: CASSLGLSAFRSVYEQYF. The CDR3 DNA reads as TGCGCCAGCAGCTTGGGCCTCTCAGCGTTCCGATCTGTCTACGAGCAGTACTTC.